The clone carrying this T cell receptor beta chain was recorded once. These data are taken from a study of vaccination and CD4 T cells after COVID-19. TCRdb recomputed calls from the PCR reads with MiXCR, one row per CDR3 protein. Of just under 20,000 distinct CDR3 sequences in the sample, around 64% are singletons; the top ten hold around 1.1%. The TCR originated in a human donor who had recovered from COVID-19. This specimen consisted of CD4+ T cells from blood, obtained after SARS-CoV-2 vaccination.

The CDR3 reads CASSRTAIESGANVLTF. Here the CDR3 DNA reads TGTGCCAGTTCCAGGACAGCAATCGAGTCTGGGGCCAACGTCCTGACTTTC. The chain combines TRBV19 with TRBJ2-6, with D possibly TRBD1 on 6 matching bases. Trimming shortened V by 8 bases and J by 1 base, and 18 bases separated the two germline ends. Germline values: CDR1 LNHDA, CDR2 SQIVND (reference sequence). The CDR3 length is 17 residues.